This paragraph reports one TCR beta chain. From the PCR reads, TCRdb re-called clones with MiXCR. The sample holds around 38,000 clones; approximately 26% are singletons and the top ten take around 10%. The germline V gene has CDR1 GTSNPN and CDR2 SVGIG (reference sequence). Between the trimmed V and J ends, which lost 3 bases and 8 bases, there was a span of 19 bases. The CDR3 is 14 residues long. The sample is drawn from a study of metastatic and nonmetastatic thyroid tumors. Thyroid surgery had not been preceded by any treatment in any patient. The sequenced material came from blood. The sequence was obtained from a female donor with papillary thyroid cancer or a benign thyroid nodule (not recorded which). Some clones in this sample may be carry-over from other donors' samples. V gene TRBV30 combines with J gene TRBJ1-2; D is perhaps TRBD1 (6 bases). In DNA, the CDR3 is TGTGCCTGGAGCGAGGGGGGGAGCTGGCGAGGCTACACCTTC. Residues: CAWSEGGSWRGYTF.